This TCR beta chain was identified in a study of naive and memory T cell subsets. Study conclusions and caveats: Naive and memory repertoire findings lacked a ground truth for validation. The power law exponent of TCR abundance differed between naive and memory cells.

The CDR3 runs to 16 residues. Germline values: CDR1 SGHTA, CDR2 FQGNSA. With 0 bases removed from V and 0 bases from J, the gap between germline ends came to 9 bases. Sequential positive selection took CD4 T cells first, then CD8 T cells. Two oligonucleotides, mixed equimolar, formed the beta constant-region primer covering TRBC1 and TRBC2. TCRdb re-called the UMI-ligation and nested PCR reads with MiXCR, one entry per CDR3 protein. In the table there are 150,000 or so distinct CDR3 sequences, about 17% of which are singletons. This clonotype has a handful of counts. Its antigen is undetermined. The chain couples TRBV7-2 to TRBJ2-4, with a tentative D call TRBD1 (6 bases). This TCR was sampled from a human donor in good health. Sequencing used naive CD4+ T cells from blood. As DNA, the CDR3 is TGTGCCAGCAGCTTAGCGGACAGTCTAGCCAAAAACATTCAGTACTTC. Translation gives CASSLADSLAKNIQYF.